The present entry profiles one T cell receptor (beta chain) with its context. Its antigen is unidentified. Sample treatment: roughly 20 received Ad26.COV2.S at low or high dose, single or two shots; roughly 5 received placebo; per-sample allocation not given. Day 63 after the first injection of vaccine or placebo was the sampling time. This sample was included in a study of Ad26.COV2.S vaccination and SARS-CoV-2 variants. Study details: By the intramuscular route, Ad26.COV2.S was given once, or twice 56 days apart.

Study-wide results and caveats: An underestimation of total T cell responses may have resulted from the TCR breadth and depth analyses. Placebo recipients showed lower spike-specific TCR breadth than vaccinees.

Generated by immunoSEQ multiplex PCR, the TCRdb table keeps only in-frame clones and is missing some. The table records about 350,000 clones, about 86% of them present only once. The sequencing here drew on peripheral blood, taken in a trial of Ad26.COV2.S vaccine versus placebo. The sequence came from a person between 18 and 59 years old who received the Ad26.COV2.S COVID-19 vaccine or a placebo.

Written as DNA, the CDR3 is TGTGCCAGCAGCCAAGCGGGGACAGGAGGATCGGATGGCTACACCTTC. Encoded protein: CASSQAGTGGSDGYTF. The V and J genes are TRBV4-2 and TRBJ1-2; TRBD1 agrees at 8 bases. The germline V gene has CDR1 LGHNA and CDR2 YNFKEQ. This CDR3 spans 16 amino acids. With V trimmed by 1 base and J by 6 bases, 10 bases remained unmatched.